This TCR beta chain was recorded in a study of OX40 agonist ivuxolimab in advanced cancers. The wider study: Three individuals attained partial responses, comprising one hepatocellular carcinoma case and two cutaneous melanoma cases. Broader study findings: At 0.1 to 3.0 mg/kg, clonal expansion of CD4+ and CD8+ blood T cells had occurred by week 6.

With 7 bases removed from V and 4 bases from J, the gap between germline ends came to 13 bases. Germline V gene lookup returns CDR1 LNHDA and CDR2 SQIVND (reference sequence). This CDR3 region has 13 residues. TCRdb's copy holds only in-frame clones and misses some; the assay was immunoSEQ multiplex PCR. Of about 100,000 clones in the sample, approximately 80% were seen once. Turning to this clone: Its antigen is unknown.

V gene TRBV19 combines with J gene TRBJ1-2, with a possible D match to TRBD1 (5 bases). This clonotype was sampled from an adult with an advanced solid tumor such as melanoma, head and neck, liver or kidney cancer. This specimen was CD4+ or CD8+ T cells sorted from blood, taken in a trial of the OX40 agonist ivuxolimab. DNA for the CDR3: TGTGCCAGTAAGATTCGCGGGGGCTATGGCTACACCTTC. It is translated as CASKIRGGYGYTF.